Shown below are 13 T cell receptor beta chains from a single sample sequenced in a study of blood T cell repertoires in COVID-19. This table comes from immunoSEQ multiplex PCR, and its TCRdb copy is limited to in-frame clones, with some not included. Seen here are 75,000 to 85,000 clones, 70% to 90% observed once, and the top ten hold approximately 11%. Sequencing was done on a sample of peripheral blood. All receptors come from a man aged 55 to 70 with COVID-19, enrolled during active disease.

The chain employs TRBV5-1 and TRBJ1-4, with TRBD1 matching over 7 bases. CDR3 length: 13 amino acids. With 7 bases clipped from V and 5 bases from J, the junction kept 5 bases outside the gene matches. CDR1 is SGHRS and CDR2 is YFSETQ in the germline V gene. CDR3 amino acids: CASRTGQNEKLFF. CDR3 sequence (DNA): TGCGCCAGCCGGACAGGCCAGAATGAAAAACTGTTTTTT.

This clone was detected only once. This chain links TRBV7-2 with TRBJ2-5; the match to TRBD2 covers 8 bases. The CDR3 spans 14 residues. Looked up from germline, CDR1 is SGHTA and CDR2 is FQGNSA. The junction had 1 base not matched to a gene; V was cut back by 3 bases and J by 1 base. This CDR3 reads CASSFSGAQETQYF. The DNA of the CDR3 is TGTGCCAGCAGCTTTAGCGGGGCCCAAGAGACCCAGTACTTC.

The CDR3 is CASSFRDSPQGDTQYF. CDR3 DNA: TGTGCCAGCAGTTTCCGGGACTCCCCCCAAGGAGATACGCAGTATTTT. The chain carries TRBV27 and TRBJ2-3; weak D call: TRBD2 (6 bases). V dropped 3 bases and J dropped 5 bases, with 18 bases sitting between them. Germline CDR1 MNHEY, CDR2 SMNVEV (reference sequence). CDR3 length: 16 residues.

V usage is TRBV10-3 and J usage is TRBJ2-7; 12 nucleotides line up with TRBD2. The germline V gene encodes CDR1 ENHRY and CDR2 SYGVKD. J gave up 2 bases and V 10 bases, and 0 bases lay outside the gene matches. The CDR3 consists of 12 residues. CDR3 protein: CATSGGAYEQYF. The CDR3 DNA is TGTGCCACTAGCGGGGGGGCCTACGAGCAGTACTTC.

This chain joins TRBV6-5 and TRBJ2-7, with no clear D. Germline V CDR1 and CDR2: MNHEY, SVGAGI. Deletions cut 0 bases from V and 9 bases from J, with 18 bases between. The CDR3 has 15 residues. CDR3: CASSYSSPGSLGQYF. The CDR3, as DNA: TGTGCCAGCAGTTACTCGAGTCCGGGTTCGCTAGGGCAGTACTTC.

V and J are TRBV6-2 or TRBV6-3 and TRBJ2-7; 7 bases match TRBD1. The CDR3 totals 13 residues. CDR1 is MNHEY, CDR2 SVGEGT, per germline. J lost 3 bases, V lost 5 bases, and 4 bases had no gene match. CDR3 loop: CASSRQGFYEQYF. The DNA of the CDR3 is TGTGCCAGCAGTAGACAGGGTTTCTACGAGCAGTACTTC.

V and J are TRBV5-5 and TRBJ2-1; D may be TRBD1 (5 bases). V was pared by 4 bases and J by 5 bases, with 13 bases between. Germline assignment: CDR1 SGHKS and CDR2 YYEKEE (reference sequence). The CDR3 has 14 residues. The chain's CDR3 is CASSQGPDNNEQFF. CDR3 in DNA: TGTGCCAGCAGCCAGGGCCCAGATAACAATGAGCAGTTCTTC.

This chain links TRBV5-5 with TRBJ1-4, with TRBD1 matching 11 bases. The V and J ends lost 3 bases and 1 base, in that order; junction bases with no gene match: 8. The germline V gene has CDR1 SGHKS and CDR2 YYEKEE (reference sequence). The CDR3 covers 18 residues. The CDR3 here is CASSSAGTGGLTNEKLFF. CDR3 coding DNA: TGTGCCAGCAGCTCGGCCGGGACAGGGGGGTTAACTAATGAAAAACTGTTTTTT.

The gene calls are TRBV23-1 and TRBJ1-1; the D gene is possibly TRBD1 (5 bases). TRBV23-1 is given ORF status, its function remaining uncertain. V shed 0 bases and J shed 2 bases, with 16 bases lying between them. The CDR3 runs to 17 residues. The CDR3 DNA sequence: TGCGCCAGCAGTCAATCTTTCCAGGGCGTCCTTAACACTGAAGCTTTCTTT. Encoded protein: CASSQSFQGVLNTEAFF.

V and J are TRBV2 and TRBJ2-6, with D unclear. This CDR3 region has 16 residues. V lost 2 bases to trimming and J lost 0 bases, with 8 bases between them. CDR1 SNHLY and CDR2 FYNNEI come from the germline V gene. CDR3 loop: CASSERRSSGANVLTF. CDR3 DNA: TGTGCCAGCAGTGAAAGGCGGAGCTCTGGGGCCAACGTCCTGACTTTC.

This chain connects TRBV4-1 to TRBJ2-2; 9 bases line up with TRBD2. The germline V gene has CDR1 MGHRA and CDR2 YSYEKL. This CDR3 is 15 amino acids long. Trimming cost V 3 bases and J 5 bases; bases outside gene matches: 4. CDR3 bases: TGCGCCAGCAGCCAGCGGGGGGGCTGGACCGGGGAGCTGTTTTTT. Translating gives CASSQRGGWTGELFF.

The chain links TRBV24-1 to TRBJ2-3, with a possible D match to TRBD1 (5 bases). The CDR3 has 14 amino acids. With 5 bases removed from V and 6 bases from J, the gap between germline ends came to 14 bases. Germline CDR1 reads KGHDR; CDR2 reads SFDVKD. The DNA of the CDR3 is TGTGCCACCAGTGTGGGGCCCGTCCAGGATACGCAGTATTTT. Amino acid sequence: CATSVGPVQDTQYF.

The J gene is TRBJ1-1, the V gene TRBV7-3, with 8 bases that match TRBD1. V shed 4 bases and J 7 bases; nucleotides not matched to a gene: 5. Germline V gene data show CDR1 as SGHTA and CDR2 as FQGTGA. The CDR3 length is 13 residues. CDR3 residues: CASSSQGAREAFF. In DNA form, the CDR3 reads TGTGCCAGCAGCTCCCAGGGGGCACGTGAAGCTTTCTTT.